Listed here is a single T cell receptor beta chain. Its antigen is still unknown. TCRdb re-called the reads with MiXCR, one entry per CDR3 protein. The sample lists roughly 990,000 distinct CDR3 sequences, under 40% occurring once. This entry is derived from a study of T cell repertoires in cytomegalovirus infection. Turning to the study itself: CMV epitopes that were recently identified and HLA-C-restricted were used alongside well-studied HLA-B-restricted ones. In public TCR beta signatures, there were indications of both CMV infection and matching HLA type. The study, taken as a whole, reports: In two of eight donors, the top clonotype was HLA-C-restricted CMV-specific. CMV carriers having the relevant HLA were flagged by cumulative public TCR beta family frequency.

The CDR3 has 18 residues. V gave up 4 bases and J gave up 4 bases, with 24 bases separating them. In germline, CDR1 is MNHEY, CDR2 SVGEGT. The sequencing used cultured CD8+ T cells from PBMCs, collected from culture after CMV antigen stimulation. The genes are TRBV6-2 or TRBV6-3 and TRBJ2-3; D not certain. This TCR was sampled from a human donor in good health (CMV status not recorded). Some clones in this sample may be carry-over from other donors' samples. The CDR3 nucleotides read TGTGCCAGCAGTTTGCCGACCAGACTCAGCAAGGGCGCAGATACGCAGTATTTT. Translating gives CASSLPTRLSKGADTQYF.